This TCR beta chain was recovered during a study of blood T cell repertoires in COVID-19. Study-wide background: Samples came from the United States, Italy and Spain, spanning acute and convalescent COVID-19. Sample material is recorded as cDNA or gDNA derived from T cells, B-cell-depleted T cells, or PBMCs.

The authors' processing: Scientists estimated how many nucleated cells there were by amplifying reference gene primers. Profiling relied on immunoSEQ multiplex PCR, and the TCRdb table lists in-frame clones only, not all of them. The DNA gave D and trimming, while V, J and clone size come from that table. The sample lists a few hundred thousand clones, 75% to 90% occurring once. The length of the CDR3 is 17 residues. The germline V gene encodes CDR1 LGHNA and CDR2 YNFKEQ. The V gene lost 0 bases and the J gene lost 2 bases, with 17 bases spanning the gap. This receptor was taken from a man between 25 and 39 years old who had recovered from COVID-19. The chain couples TRBV4-2 to TRBJ2-7, with a weak D call TRBD2 (6 bases). Sequencing was done on a sample of peripheral blood. The CDR3: CASSQDYGGSTTYEQYF. CDR3 in DNA: TGTGCCAGCAGCCAAGATTACGGGGGATCGACTACCTACGAGCAGTACTTC.